These 18 T cell receptor beta chains share one sample of origin, sequenced in a study of blood T cell repertoires in COVID-19. Assay: immunoSEQ multiplex PCR; the TCRdb copy retains only in-frame clones and omits some. This sample has about 330,000 clones; 65% to 85% occur once, and the top ten carry about 1.2%. What was sequenced was peripheral blood. These receptors all stem from a woman between 45 and 60 years old with acute or convalescent COVID-19.

This clone was detected only a few times. This rearrangement joins TRBV4-1 to TRBJ2-1, with 8 bases matching TRBD2. J was trimmed by 7 bases and V by 0 bases; bases with no gene match: 11. The V gene's germline CDR1 is MGHRA and CDR2 YSYEKL. The CDR3 length is 17 residues. The CDR3 coding sequence is TGCGCCAGCAGCCAAGATGTCCGGGAGGGCCTAAAGAATGAGCAGTTCTTC. Its translation: CASSQDVREGLKNEQFF.

This sequence joins TRBV7-2 and TRBJ2-7; D gene uncertain. Trimming took 5 bases from V and 4 from J, leaving 12 bases between them. CDR1 is SGHTA and CDR2 is FQGNSA in the germline V gene. The CDR3 has 13 amino acids. CDR3 in amino acids: CASSPGPPYEQYF. The CDR3 DNA is TGTGCCAGCAGCCCCGGTCCCCCTTACGAGCAGTACTTC. Together with reference TRBV7-2 and TRBJ2-7, the CDR3 gives the full variable domain: GAGVSQSPSNKVTEKGKDVELRCDPISGHTALYWYRQSLGQGLEFLIYFQGNSAPDKSGLPSDRFSAERTGGSVSTLTIQRTQQEDSAVYLCASSPGPPYEQYFGPGTRLTVT.

The CDR3 nucleotides are TGCGCCAGCAGCTTGGGACAGGGGACCGGGGAGCTGTTTTTT. It codes for CASSLGQGTGELFF. The chain links TRBV5-1 to TRBJ2-2; TRBD1 agrees at 8 bases. Per the germline V gene, CDR1 is SGHRS and CDR2 is YFSETQ. The CDR3 runs to 14 residues. After removal of 0 bases from V and 5 bases from J, the junction contained 0 bases not matched to a gene.

This chain uses TRBV5-1 with TRBJ2-2; 8 bases agree with TRBD2. The CDR3 runs to 16 residues. CDR1 and CDR2 from the germline V gene are SGHRS and YFSETQ. The J segment lost 0 bases and the V segment lost 4 bases, leaving 5 bases of the junction unmatched. The CDR3 is CASSPYSGTNTGELFF. In DNA, the CDR3 is TGCGCCAGCAGCCCCTATAGCGGGACGAACACCGGGGAGCTGTTTTTT.

This chain links TRBV18 with TRBJ2-7; 8 bases align to TRBD1. The length of the CDR3 is 14 residues. Per the germline V gene, CDR1 is KGHSH and CDR2 is LQKENI. V lost 5 bases and J lost 3; bases outside the gene matches: 6. The CDR3 spells CASSWTGLDYEQYF. In DNA, the CDR3 is TGTGCCAGCTCATGGACAGGGCTGGACTACGAGCAGTACTTC.

The chain has TRBV10-1 and TRBJ2-1; the match to TRBD1 covers 7 bases. The CDR3 loop spans 19 amino acids. The germline V gene has CDR1 WNHNN and CDR2 SYGVQD (reference sequence). The V gene end was trimmed by 3 bases and the J gene end by 0 bases; junction bases not matched to a gene: 14. The chain's CDR3 is CASSDRTGSGSSSYNEQFF. The CDR3 DNA follows: TGCGCCAGCAGTGACAGGACAGGCTCGGGGAGTAGCTCCTACAATGAGCAGTTCTTC.

V gene TRBV19 combines with J gene TRBJ2-7; weak D call: TRBD1 (5 bases). V lost 6 bases to trimming and J lost 3 bases, with 12 bases between them. This CDR3 comprises 13 residues. CDR1 is LNHDA and CDR2 is SQIVND in the germline V gene (reference sequence). The CDR3 sequence is CASRSPTDYEQYF. CDR3 DNA: TGTGCCAGTAGATCCCCGACAGACTACGAGCAGTACTTC.

This chain joins TRBV14 and TRBJ1-4; D possibly corresponds to TRBD1 (6 bases). Germline CDR1 reads SGHDN; CDR2 reads FVKESK. The CDR3 loop spans 15 amino acids. Trimming cost V 0 bases and J 7 bases, with 12 bases left between them. The CDR3 here is CASSQDGAGAEKLFF. As DNA, the CDR3 is TGTGCCAGCAGCCAAGACGGGGCAGGGGCTGAAAAACTGTTTTTT.

The chain combines TRBV7-4 with TRBJ2-7; a weak D match, TRBD2 (5 bases). The CDR3 contains 15 residues. Germline V lookup: CDR1 SGHVT, CDR2 SQSDAQ. Trimming stripped 6 bases from V and 5 bases from J, with 20 bases between. The CDR3 nucleotides read TGTGCCAGCAGATTAAGCCGGGAAACCGGCCACGAGCAGTACTTC. This translates into CASRLSRETGHEQYF. Full variable domain (remainder filled in from reference TRBV7-4 and TRBJ2-7): GAGVSQSPRYKVAKRGRDVALRCDSISGHVTLYWYRQTLGQGSEVLTYSQSDAQRDKSGRPSGRFSAERPERSVSTLKIQRTEQGDSAVYLCASRLSRETGHEQYFGPGTRLTVT.

This chain uses TRBV18 with TRBJ2-7, with 8 bases aligning to TRBD1. CDR3 size: 15 residues. Losses at the gene ends were 3 bases for V and 0 bases for J; bases not matched to a gene: 4. Looked up from germline, CDR1 is KGHSH and CDR2 is LQKENI. The CDR3 region is CASSPRTGSSYEQYF. The CDR3 DNA is TGTGCCAGCTCACCCAGGACAGGGAGCTCCTACGAGCAGTACTTC. The full variable domain, with the rest looked up from reference TRBV18 and TRBJ2-7, is NAGVMQNPRHLVRRRGQEARLRCSPMKGHSHVYWYRQLPEEGLKFMVYLQKENIIDESGMPKERFSAEFPKEGPSILRIQQVVRGDSAAYFCASSPRTGSSYEQYFGPGTRLTVT.

The J gene is TRBJ1-5, the V gene TRBV6-6; 9 bases are shared with TRBD1. After removal of 0 bases from V and 7 bases from J, the junction contained 4 bases not matched to a gene. CDR3 length: 15 residues. Per germline, CDR1 MNHNY and CDR2 SVGAGI (reference sequence). CDR3 nucleotide sequence: TGTGCCAGCAGTTACTCGACAGGGGGGGAACAGCCCCAGCATTTT. Encoded protein: CASSYSTGGEQPQHF.

At least ten counts were recorded for this clone. The chain is built from TRBV11-1 and TRBJ2-1; D possibly corresponds to TRBD1 (7 bases). Germline values: CDR1 SGHAT, CDR2 FQDESV (reference sequence). The CDR3 is 16 residues long. V lost 9 bases and J 2 bases, leaving 20 bases between the germline ends. CDR3 amino acids: CARGGLGQSTYNEQFF. CDR3 in DNA: TGTGCCAGGGGGGGACTGGGACAGAGTACCTACAATGAGCAGTTCTTC.

The genes are TRBV7-2 and TRBJ1-1; TRBD1 aligns across 10 bases. V lost 5 bases and J lost 7; bases outside the gene matches: 10. The CDR3 is 15 residues long. Germline loops: CDR1 SGHTA, CDR2 FQGNSA. CDR3: CASSQMTGGKGEAFF. The CDR3 DNA is TGTGCCAGCAGCCAAATGACAGGGGGCAAGGGTGAAGCTTTCTTT.

V and J are TRBV2 and TRBJ1-6; a possible D gene is TRBD1 (5 bases). V shed 2 bases and J shed 7 bases, with 12 bases lying between them. The CDR3 spans 15 residues. The germline CDR1 and CDR2 sequences are SNHLY and FYNNEI. As DNA, the CDR3 is TGTGCCAGCAGTGAATTCCAGGGTCAGAATTCACCCCTCCACTTT. This gives the protein CASSEFQGQNSPLHF.

The V call is TRBV11-2, the J call TRBJ1-3, with D possibly TRBD1 on 5 matching bases. Germline CDR1 SGHAT, CDR2 FQNNGV. The V gene lost 2 bases and the J gene lost 4 bases, with 18 bases spanning the gap. CDR3 size: 17 residues. The CDR3 DNA follows: TGTGCCAGCAGCTTATTTGTGGTTAGCAGGGTCGGAAACACCATATATTTT. Its translation is CASSLFVVSRVGNTIYF.

The chain carries TRBV18 and TRBJ2-5; perhaps TRBD2 as D (6 bases). This CDR3 is 13 amino acids long. V dropped 5 bases and J dropped 5 bases, with 12 bases sitting between them. Germline V lookup: CDR1 KGHSH, CDR2 LQKENI. CDR3 loop: CASSTTEGETQYF. Here the CDR3 DNA reads TGTGCCAGCTCAACCACGGAGGGGGAGACCCAGTACTTC.

The chain couples TRBV10-1 to TRBJ2-7; TRBD2 agrees at 11 bases. With 8 bases clipped from V and 6 bases from J, the junction kept 30 bases outside the gene matches. Looked up from germline, CDR1 is WNHNN and CDR2 is SYGVQD (reference sequence). There are 21 residues in the CDR3. The CDR3 reads CASPLLGQAVLAGGMEGEQYV. The DNA of the CDR3 is TGCGCCAGCCCACTTTTGGGGCAAGCCGTTTTAGCGGGGGGGATGGAAGGCGAGCAGTACGTC.

In its sample, this clone was seen once. The rearrangement uses TRBV27 and TRBJ1-1, with TRBD1 matching over 8 bases. Trimming took 3 bases from V and 4 from J; bases not matched to a gene: 7. Per germline, CDR1 MNHEY and CDR2 SMNVEV (reference sequence). The CDR3 is 15 amino acids. The CDR3 bases are TGTGCCAGCAGTTTCGGTGCAGGGGGCGTCACTGAAGCTTTCTTT. Translating gives CASSFGAGGVTEAFF.